This is a list of T cell receptor beta chains from one sample in a study of beta chain features in type 1 diabetes. Method: immunoSEQ multiplex PCR; TCRdb's copy keeps in-frame clones and lacks some. The sample records about 340,000 clones, about 13% being singletons. Specimen: naive CD4+ T cells from blood. Source of these receptors: a woman aged 18-30 years with type 1 diabetes. CDR3s include the opening cysteine and the closing phenylalanine or tryptophan. D genes are given only for firm matches.

j_call v_call d_call cdr3_aa
TRBJ2-7 TRBV5-1 - CASSQEGQIYEQYF
TRBJ2-1 TRBV18 - CASSPGGVHNEQFF
TRBJ2-5 TRBV25-1 - CASSEYAGLVRTETQYF
TRBJ2-2 TRBV5-6 - CASSLVRRQGWTGELFF
TRBJ2-3 TRBV7-7 TRBD1 CASSRDRGSDTQYF
TRBJ2-7 TRBV7-2 - CASSSPPAPGYEQYF
TRBJ2-3 TRBV5-4 TRBD1 CASSSGQGVSTDTQYF
TRBJ2-1 TRBV18 TRBD1 CASSLGTDNEQFF
TRBJ2-7 TRBV2 - CASSAQRTSPPYYEQYF
TRBJ1-2 TRBV27 TRBD1 CASSLRAAKGAYGYTF
TRBJ1-1 TRBV11-1 - CASSVHRDPEAFF
TRBJ2-5 TRBV7-6 TRBD1 CASSPRTGVAQETQYF
TRBJ2-7 TRBV23-1 - CASPHPVKRAKIYEQYF
TRBJ1-4 TRBV29-1 TRBD1 CSGRQGGVEKLFF
TRBJ2-2 TRBV5-4 TRBD2 CASSTQTSRAGELFF
TRBJ1-2 TRBV21-1 - CASTLPTGGYYGYTF
TRBJ2-1 TRBV5-1 TRBD1 CASSFTGDSYNEQFF
TRBJ2-1 TRBV30 TRBD2 CACGTSGRATEQFF
TRBJ2-7 TRBV28 - CASSLATTSSYEQYF
TRBJ2-7 TRBV29-1 TRBD2 CSVESLAGTYEQYF
TRBJ2-7 TRBV6-5 - CASSYSGGSYEQYF
TRBJ1-3 TRBV4-1 - CASSQDWANTIYF